This T cell receptor (beta chain) was documented in a study of cytomegalovirus exposure and HLA in healthy donors. About the study: The roughly 120 validation repertoires, a later analysis reported, used the same platform as the roughly 610 first-cohort repertoires.

The germline CDR1 and CDR2 sequences are MNHNY and SVGAGI (reference sequence). CDR3 length: 13 residues. Trimming cost V 7 bases and J 3 bases, with 12 bases left between them. Sequenced by immunoSEQ multiplex PCR; TCRdb stores in-frame clones only, minus some. The table lists roughly 310,000 clones, roughly 88% of them singletons. Overall study findings and caveats: In vitro data verified three CMV-associated chains as specific for CMV antigens. Clusters of TCRs from the first cohort tended to co-occur in the 100 to 150 validation repertoires (as a later analysis found).

Comment on this clone: No antigen is known for it.

Sample: PBMCs. The sequence derives from a man younger than 40 in good health and CMV-seronegative. This chain links TRBV6-6 with TRBJ1-1, with a tentative D call TRBD1 (6 bases). The chain's CDR3 is CASKGEVYTEAFF. The CDR3 DNA sequence: TGTGCCAGCAAGGGGGAAGTATACACTGAAGCTTTCTTT.